This T cell receptor beta chain was captured in a study of neurological immune-mediated disorders. Described time point: longitudinal time-point 3. Unsorted libraries were prepared from 2 million PBMCs that had been stored at -80 C. One entry per CDR3 protein results from TCRdb running MiXCR on the 5' RACE reads. The table lists tens of thousands of distinct CDR3 sequences, around an eighth of them singletons. This clonotype has a count of ten or more. The CDR3 covers 17 residues. Germline CDR1 SQVTM, CDR2 ANQGSEA. V shed 4 bases, J shed 4 bases, and the junction held 16 bases outside the gene matches.

This chain joins TRBV29-1 and TRBJ2-7; 10 nucleotides line up with TRBD1. This sequence was found in a man between 25 and 39 years old in good health. Sample: PBMCs. The CDR3 is CSVARSSGTGVRYEQYF. The CDR3 DNA reads as TGCAGCGTTGCGCGGTCGTCTGGGACAGGGGTAAGATACGAGCAGTACTTC.